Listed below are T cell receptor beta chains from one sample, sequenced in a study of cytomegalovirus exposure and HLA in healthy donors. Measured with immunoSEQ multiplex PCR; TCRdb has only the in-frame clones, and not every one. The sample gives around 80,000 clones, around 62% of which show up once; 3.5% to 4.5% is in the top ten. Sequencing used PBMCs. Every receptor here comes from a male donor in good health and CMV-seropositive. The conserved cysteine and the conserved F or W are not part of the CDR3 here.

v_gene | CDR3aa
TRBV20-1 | SATLGDTQY
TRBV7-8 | ASSPLPKLAGVNNEQF
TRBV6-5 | ASRTGSLWEQY
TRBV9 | ASSVDGGSRTEAF
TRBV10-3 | AISESTSYEQY
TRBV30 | AWSSSGGRWGSPLH
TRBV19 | ASSGTGVPTEAF
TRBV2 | ASGGGVSSGANVLT
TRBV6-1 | ASSLRIQQPQH
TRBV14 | ASSQTGTVNEKLF
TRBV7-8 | ASSAGTGTRTQY
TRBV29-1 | SVANRGDTEAF
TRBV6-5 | TSRGRLAF
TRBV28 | ASFPSAGSGRPRESSYEQY
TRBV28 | ASSLLGQGDLYGYT
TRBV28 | ASNPGQGGFIHGYT
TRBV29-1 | SVSGEGGELF
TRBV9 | ASSPRSDLVPEAF
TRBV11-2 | ASSLVGLAGGGETQY
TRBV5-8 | ASSLEQFNQPQH
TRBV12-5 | ASGRGDREVDTQY
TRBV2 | ASSRDWSSGNTIY
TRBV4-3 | ASSQARDRGDGYT
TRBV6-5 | ASSYSNRGDLEAF
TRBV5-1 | ASSLQGMANTGELF
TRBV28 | ASSLPGLDKETQY
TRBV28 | ASSFSPGGNEQY
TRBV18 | ASSPPSGSKDEQF
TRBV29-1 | SVVGLSSSYNEQF
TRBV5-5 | ASSLVLLATGGQPQH
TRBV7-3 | ASSDTSSGETQY
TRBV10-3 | ATRTGLGSEQY
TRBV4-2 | ASSQDRDRGGFEQY
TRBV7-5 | VRSSGRARRRNTEAF
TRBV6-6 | ASSYSEGPGNTIY
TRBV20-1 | SAGKGTQQY
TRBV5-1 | ASSPGTSGAETQY
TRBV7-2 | ASSVSGTGGANGSPLH
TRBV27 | ASSFAGSQETQY
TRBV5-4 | ASSSGMDRDGAGELF
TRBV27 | ASGRDNEQY
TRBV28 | ASTLPGGNQPQH
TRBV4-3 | ASSQDEGTREF
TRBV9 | ASSAMETRHTQY
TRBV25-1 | ASSPLGQVEQY
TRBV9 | ASSDQGNTYNEQF
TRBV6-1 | ASSEISRDNYGYT
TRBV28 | ASSNGLAESSYEQY
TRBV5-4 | ASTSGRLAGTDTQY
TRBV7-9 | ASSPMTSGSIKTQY
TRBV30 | AWSAAGILWWYT
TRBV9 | ASSVATGELF
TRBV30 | AWSVGQGRIQY